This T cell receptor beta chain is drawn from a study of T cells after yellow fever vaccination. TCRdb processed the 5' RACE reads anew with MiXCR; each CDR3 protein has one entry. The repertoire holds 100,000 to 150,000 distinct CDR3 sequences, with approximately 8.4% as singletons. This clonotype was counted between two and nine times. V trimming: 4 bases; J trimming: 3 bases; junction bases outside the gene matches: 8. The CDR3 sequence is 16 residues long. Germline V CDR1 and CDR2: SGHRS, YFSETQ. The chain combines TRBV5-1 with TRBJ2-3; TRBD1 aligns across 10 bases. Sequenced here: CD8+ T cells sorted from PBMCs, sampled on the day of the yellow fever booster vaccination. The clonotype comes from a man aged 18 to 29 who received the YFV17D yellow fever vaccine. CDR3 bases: TGCGCCAGCAGCGTAGACAGGGGGCATTGGACAGATACGCAGTATTTT. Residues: CASSVDRGHWTDTQYF.